A selection of T cell receptor beta chains follows, all from one sample in a study of T cell changes during pregnancy in multiple sclerosis. Some clones are missing from TCRdb's copy, which holds only in-frame ones; the method was immunoSEQ multiplex PCR. The sample has tens of thousands of clones, 92% seen once. This material consisted of peripheral blood, taken in the second trimester of pregnancy. All receptors come from a female donor in good health, enrolled as a control in a pregnancy study. Each CDR3 is given with its conserved first and last residue. D genes are given only for firm matches. Expanded clones get a size class; other rows say once, few or many, or leave the size out.

TRBD1 | TRBJ1-5 | 13 | once | TRBV7-8 | TGTGCCAGCGGACAGGGCTACAATCAGCCCCAGCATTTT | CASGQGYNQPQHF
- | TRBJ1-5 | 14 | - | TRBV6-6 | TGTGCCAGCAGTGTTTTGGGGGCACGGCAGCCCCAGCATTTT | CASSVLGARQPQHF
TRBD2 | TRBJ2-7 | 17 | - | TRBV5-4 | TGTGCCAGCAGCCCCGGACTAGCGGGGGCGTCTAGGGTGGAGCAGTACTTC | CASSPGLAGASRVEQYF
- | TRBJ2-1 | 11 | - | TRBV13 | TGTGCCAGCAGTCGGACGTTAGGGGAGTTCTTC | CASSRTLGEFF
TRBD1 | TRBJ2-1 | 16 | - | TRBV28 | TGTGCCAGCAGTTCAGTGGACAGGGGTTGGTTGAATGAGCAGTTCTTC | CASSSVDRGWLNEQFF
- | TRBJ1-5 | 15 | - | TRBV4-3 | TGCGCCAGCAGCCAAGACAGGGCCGTTAATCAGCCCCAGCATTTT | CASSQDRAVNQPQHF
TRBD1 | TRBJ1-2 | 13 | - | TRBV5-6 | TGTGCCAGCAGCCCGGACAGGGCCTATGGCTACACCTTC | CASSPDRAYGYTF
- | TRBJ2-3 | 15 | - | TRBV11-2 | TGTGCCAGCAGCTTAGTGGTAGCGAGCTCAGATACGCAGTATTTT | CASSLVVASSDTQYF
TRBD1 | TRBJ2-7 | 15 | - | TRBV9 | TGTGCCAGCAGCCCAGGACAGGGGGCCGCCTACGAGCAGTACTTC | CASSPGQGAAYEQYF
- | TRBJ2-7 | 14 | once | TRBV11-2 | TGTGCCAGCAGCTTCGAGGCAGATCTCTACGAGCAGTACTTC | CASSFEADLYEQYF
- | TRBJ2-7 | 11 | - | TRBV2 | TGTGCCAGCACCCCCCTGAGCGAGCAGTACTTC | CASTPLSEQYF
TRBD1 | TRBJ2-1 | 15 | few | TRBV6-6 | TGTGCCAGCAGTAACCAGGGGGCACACGGGGATGAGCAGTTCTTC | CASSNQGAHGDEQFF
- | TRBJ1-2 | 14 | - | TRBV18 | TGTGCCAGCTCACCACCGTCACAGTCCTATGGCTACACCTTC | CASSPPSQSYGYTF
- | TRBJ2-2 | 12 | - | TRBV7-2 | TGTGCCAGTGGTAGAGTTACCGGGGAGCTGTTTTTT | CASGRVTGELFF
- | TRBJ2-5 | 14 | - | TRBV5-1 | TGCGCCAGCAGCTTAGTAGCCCTCCAAGAGACCCAGTACTTC | CASSLVALQETQYF
- | TRBJ2-1 | 14 | - | TRBV2 | TGTGCCAGCAGTGCTAGCCTAGGGTACAATGAGCAGTTCTTC | CASSASLGYNEQFF
- | TRBJ2-3 | 14 | - | TRBV18 | TGTGCCAGCTACCGCGGAACTAGCACAGATACGCAGTATTTT | CASYRGTSTDTQYF
- | TRBJ2-1 | 16 | - | TRBV19 | TGTGCCAGTCTAGACAGTCATTGGAGCTCCTACAATGAGCAGTTCTTC | CASLDSHWSSYNEQFF
TRBD1 | TRBJ1-3 | 15 | - | TRBV7-9 | TGTGCCAGCAGCCCTGGGACAGACTCTGGAAACACCATATATTTT | CASSPGTDSGNTIYF
TRBD2 | TRBJ2-7 | 15 | - | TRBV6-6 | TGTGTAGTTAGGGGGGTACGGGGGGGCCGCTACGAGCAGTACTTC | CVVRGVRGGRYEQYF
- | TRBJ2-7 | 17 | - | TRBV28 | TGTGCCAGCAGATTTTCAGGGGGGACGTCAATCCTCTACGAGCAGTACTTC | CASRFSGGTSILYEQYF
- | TRBJ1-2 | 16 | - | TRBV4-1 | TGCGCCAGCAGCCAAGATCGTTCGGACAGACCTATTGGCTACACCTTC | CASSQDRSDRPIGYTF
- | TRBJ1-5 | 13 | few | TRBV2 | TGTGCCTGCCAACCGGGGAGGAATCAGCCCCAGCATTTT | CACQPGRNQPQHF
- | TRBJ1-5 | 15 | - | TRBV6-6 | TGTGCCAGCACCACGGGGGACTTTAGCAATCAGCCCCAGCATTTT | CASTTGDFSNQPQHF
TRBD2 | TRBJ2-3 | 12 | - | TRBV30 | TGTGCCCTCCAGTTAGCGGGAGATACGCAGTATTTT | CALQLAGDTQYF
- | TRBJ1-4 | 14 | - | TRBV6-6 | TGTGCCAGCAGTTATGGGGGGGTCAATGAAAAACTGTTTTTT | CASSYGGVNEKLFF
TRBD2 | TRBJ2-4 | 20 | - | TRBV7-8 | TGTGCCAGCAGCTTAGCGCGCCCCTCACTAGCGGGGTTAGCCAAAAACATTCAGTACTTC | CASSLARPSLAGLAKNIQYF
- | TRBJ1-2 | 12 | - | TRBV2 | TGTGCCAGCACTAGGGGGTACGGTGGCTACACCTTC | CASTRGYGGYTF
- | TRBJ1-2 | 14 | - | TRBV4-2 | TGTGCCAGCAGCCAAGATGGGGGGAACTATGGCTACACCTTC | CASSQDGGNYGYTF
- | TRBJ2-1 | 12 | - | TRBV14 | TGTGCCAGCAGCCGCCCGAGACAGAGGCAGTTCTTC | CASSRPRQRQFF
TRBD2 | TRBJ2-3 | 17 | - | TRBV4-3 | TGCGCCAGCAGCCAAGTCCCCTCTAGCGGGAGCACAGATACGCAGTATTTT | CASSQVPSSGSTDTQYF
TRBD2 | TRBJ2-1 | 15 | - | TRBV5-1 | TGCGCCAGCAGCACACTAGCGGGGATCTACAATGAGCAGTTCTTC | CASSTLAGIYNEQFF
TRBD2 | TRBJ2-5 | 15 | - | TRBV28 | TGTGCCAGCAGTTCGGCTAGCGGGCGACAAGAGACCCAGTACTTC | CASSSASGRQETQYF
- | TRBJ2-3 | 19 | - | TRBV7-2 | TGTGCCAGCAGCTTACCGACTCTAGTGGGGGCAGGTTCCACAGATACGCAGTATTTT | CASSLPTLVGAGSTDTQYF
TRBD2 | TRBJ2-1 | 15 | once | TRBV30 | TGTGCCTGGAGCCCAATAGCGGGGGGGTACAATGAGCAGTTCTTC | CAWSPIAGGYNEQFF
- | TRBJ1-2 | 12 | - | TRBV15 | TGTGCCACCCAGCCCTCGGGAGGAGGCTACACCTTC | CATQPSGGGYTF
- | TRBJ2-7 | 13 | - | TRBV29-1 | TGCAGCGTTCAGGGCCAGAGCTCCTACGAGCAGTACTTC | CSVQGQSSYEQYF
- | TRBJ1-5 | 15 | - | TRBV7-2 | TGTGCCAGCAGCTTATTAGGGGGGGCTCATCAGCCCCAGCATTTT | CASSLLGGAHQPQHF
TRBD1 | TRBJ1-3 | 16 | - | TRBV7-8 | TGTGCCAGCAGCTTACCCCGGACAGGAGAAGGAAACACCATATATTTT | CASSLPRTGEGNTIYF
- | TRBJ1-2 | 14 | - | TRBV7-2 | TGTGCCAGCAGCGAAAACATGGGGCTCGTTGGCTACACCTTC | CASSENMGLVGYTF